This record covers a single T cell receptor beta chain. The antigen is unknown. Germline V lookup: CDR1 LGHNA, CDR2 YNFKEQ. CDR3 length equals 16 residues. 5'RACE template switching built TCR beta cDNA with unique molecular identifiers. TCRdb reprocessed the 5' RACE reads and keeps a single row for each CDR3 protein, giving no DNA. The listing records 350,000 to 400,000 distinct CDR3 sequences. This specimen belongs to a study of T cells expressing NK-cell markers. Study conclusions and caveats: A few donors' CD3+CD56-NKG2C+ cells were dominated by the same clonotypes.

Sequenced material: blood T cells: a sorted CD56 or NKG2C T cell subset, CD4+ or CD8+ T cells, or bulk PBMC T cells (not recorded which). The genes are TRBV4-2 and TRBJ2-5; TCRdb outputs TRBD2, but without DNA this stays unchecked. The clonotype comes from a woman aged 45-60 years in good health. The CDR3 sequence: CASSQILAGRQETQYF.